This note documents a single T cell receptor (beta chain) sequence. What it recognizes is unknown. The data are from a study of cytomegalovirus exposure and HLA in healthy donors. Study-level findings and limits: In terms of immune exposure information, only CMV serostatus was available. From TCR beta sequences, most subjects' HLA-A and HLA-B alleles were reportedly predicted accurately. HLA alleles showed associations with 16,951 TCR beta sequences in a later analysis, at a 0.05 false discovery rate.

Primers: 60 Vbeta forward and 13 Jbeta reverse. Repertoires were generated with immunoSEQ multiplex PCR, while TCRdb's copy carries only in-frame clones and drops some. This sample's table has tens of thousands of clones. This CDR3 spans 18 amino acids. The germline CDR1 and CDR2 sequences are MNHNS and SASEGT. V lost 2 bases to trimming and J lost 0 bases; unmatched junction nucleotides: 9. The source is a woman aged 45-59 years in good health and CMV-seropositive. The source material was PBMCs. The genes are TRBV6-1 and TRBJ2-7, with 11 bases that match TRBD1. This CDR3 reads CASSEPRSGQGGSYEQYF. The CDR3 DNA is TGTGCCAGCAGTGAACCACGATCGGGACAGGGGGGCTCCTACGAGCAGTACTTC.